The clone carrying this T cell receptor beta chain was seen at least ten times. The antigen remains undetermined. The data were obtained in a study of Graves' ophthalmopathy and Graves' hyperthyroidism. General study results and limits: Ophthalmopathy and stable hyperthyroidism were discriminated by a 13-signature model, with 87.88% sensitivity and approximately 77% specificity. Most thyroid-expanded clonotypes exceeding 0.001 frequency were also found in blood.

For repertoire sequencing, the TCR beta CDR3 regions were amplified from RNA transcripts. Amplification began with first-round RT-PCR using HTBI primers, then second-round multiplex PCR was performed. TCRdb processed the multiplex PCR reads anew with MiXCR; each CDR3 protein has one entry. This table holds 400,000 or so distinct CDR3 sequences, approximately 15% found once. Germline V gives CDR1 SGHRS, CDR2 YFSETQ. The V end was cut by 3 bases, the J end by 5 bases, with 12 bases between. CDR3 length: 15 residues. The sequence was collected from a young woman with stable Graves' hyperthyroidism. Sequencing input: peripheral blood. The chain combines TRBV5-1 with TRBJ1-6; D is ambiguous. CDR3 sequence reads: CASSSTRTDNSPLHF. CDR3 nucleotide sequence: TGCGCCAGCAGCTCGACAAGGACGGATAATTCACCCCTCCACTTT.